This T cell receptor (beta chain) comes out of a study of blood T cell repertoires in COVID-19 (dated by TCRdb to 2018 to 2020). Looking at the study overall: Samples from collaborators originated in the United States, Italy and Spain and spanned both the acute and convalescent phases of COVID-19. The material from the prospective study consisted of cDNA or gDNA derived from T cells, B-cell-depleted T cells, or PBMCs. Subjects who had been exposed to COVID-19, were actively infected with it, or had recovered from it provided the deeply sampled blood TCRbeta repertoires that made up the dataset. The repertoires were released in a freely available public database intended as a resource for research on the immune response to SARS-CoV-2. The samples were drawn from the first 160 participants of the ongoing ImmuneRACE study and from about 1,200 subjects provided by 6 global collaborators. A de-identified subject ID, COVID-19 status, age in years and sex were almost always included in the sample metadata. Where available, HLA class I and class II types were obtained from metadata supplied by the sample provider rather than from assay-based typing.

Via the germline V gene (reference sequence), CDR1 is MNHNY and CDR2 SVGAGI. V was cut back by 5 bases and J by 6 bases, leaving a gap of 14 bases between them. Measured from the cysteine to the phenylalanine, the CDR3 is 13 residues long. Left in the record is the CDR3 DNA by itself, 39 bases read in frame from the first base. Whole blood was collected in K2EDTA tubes by collaborating institutions according to the institutions' own protocols. Collaborator samples were shipped for TCRbeta analysis as frozen whole blood, isolated PBMCs, or DNA extracted from either sample type. The immunoSEQ Assay, a bias-controlled multiplex PCR, was used to amplify TCRbeta CDR3 regions from genomic DNA. Turning to the authors' computational methods: The number of nucleated cells in each sample was estimated from the amplification of reference gene primers within the assay. To quantify the absolute abundance of each unique TCRbeta CDR3 rearrangement, sequence reads were collapsed and filtered. For each sample, productive Simpson clonality was calculated as the square root of Simpson's diversity index over productive rearrangements. As stored in TCRdb, this immuneACCESS dataset retains in-frame rearrangements with V and J assigned. A fraction of the clones does not appear; measured against another copy, unresolved V genes explain less than half of the discrepancy, and the remainder lacks a known reason. D and trimming come from the DNA, and the V and J calls and clone size come from that table. Present in this sample are about 410,000 clones, approximately 90% of which were seen just once. Approximately 1.5% of the sample is in the top ten clones.

Points the paper makes about the study in general: The amount of clinical and demographic metadata varied by source and participant and was provided uncurated.

In the case of this clone: This receptor's antigen is unknown. Per-nucleotide qualities are absent, and no much larger clonotype sits a single base away.

The TCR sequence derives from a woman in her twenties or thirties with active or convalescent COVID-19. Sequenced sample: peripheral blood. The rearrangement combines TRBV6-6 with TRBJ2-7; the D gene is unclear. The DNA sequence reads TGTGCCAGCAGTGTGATCTACGGGTCCGAGCAGTACTTC. Its translation is CASSVIYGSEQYF.